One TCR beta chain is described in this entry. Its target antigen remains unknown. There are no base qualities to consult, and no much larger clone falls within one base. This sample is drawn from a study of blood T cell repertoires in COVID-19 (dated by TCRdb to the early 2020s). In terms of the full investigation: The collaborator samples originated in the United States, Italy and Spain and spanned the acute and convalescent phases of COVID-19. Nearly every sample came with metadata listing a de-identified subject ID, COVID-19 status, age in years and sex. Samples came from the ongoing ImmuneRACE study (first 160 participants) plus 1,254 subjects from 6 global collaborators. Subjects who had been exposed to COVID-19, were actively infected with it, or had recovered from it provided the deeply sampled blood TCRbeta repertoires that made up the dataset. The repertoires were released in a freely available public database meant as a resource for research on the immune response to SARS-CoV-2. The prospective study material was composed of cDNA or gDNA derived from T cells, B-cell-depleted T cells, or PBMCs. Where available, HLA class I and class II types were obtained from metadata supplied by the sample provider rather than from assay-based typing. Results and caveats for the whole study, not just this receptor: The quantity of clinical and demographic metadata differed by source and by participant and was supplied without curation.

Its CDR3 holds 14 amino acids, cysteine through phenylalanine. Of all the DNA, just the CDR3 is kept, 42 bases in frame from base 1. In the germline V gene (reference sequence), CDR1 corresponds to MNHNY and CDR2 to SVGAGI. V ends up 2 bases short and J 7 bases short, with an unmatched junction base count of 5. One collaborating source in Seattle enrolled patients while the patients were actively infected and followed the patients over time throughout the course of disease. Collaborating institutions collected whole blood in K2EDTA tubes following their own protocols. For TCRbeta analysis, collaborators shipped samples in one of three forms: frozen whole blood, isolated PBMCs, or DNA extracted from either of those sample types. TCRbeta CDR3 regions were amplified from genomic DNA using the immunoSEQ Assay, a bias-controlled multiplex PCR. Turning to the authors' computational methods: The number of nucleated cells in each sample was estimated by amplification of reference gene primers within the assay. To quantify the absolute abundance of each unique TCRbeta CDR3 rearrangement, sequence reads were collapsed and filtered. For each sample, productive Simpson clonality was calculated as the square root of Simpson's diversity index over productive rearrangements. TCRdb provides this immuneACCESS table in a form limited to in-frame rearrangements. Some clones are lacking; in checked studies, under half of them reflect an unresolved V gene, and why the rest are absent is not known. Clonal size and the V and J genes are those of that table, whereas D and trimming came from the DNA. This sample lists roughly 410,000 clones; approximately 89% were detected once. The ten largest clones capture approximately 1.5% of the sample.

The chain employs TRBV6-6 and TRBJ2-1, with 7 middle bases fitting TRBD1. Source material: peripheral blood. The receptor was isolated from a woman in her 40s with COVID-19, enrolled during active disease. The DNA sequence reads TGTGCCAGCAGTTACCGACAGGGAAGTAATGAGCAGTTCTTC. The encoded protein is CASSYRQGSNEQFF.